This T cell receptor beta chain derives from a study of cytomegalovirus exposure and HLA in healthy donors. Of note for this clone: Its target is unknown.

Study results and caveats: In vitro testing confirmed a few CMV-associated chains as specific for CMV antigens. Cytomegalovirus-associated TCR beta chains were listed, numbering around 150. A classifier reportedly called cytomegalovirus status with high sensitivity and specificity.

This CDR3 is 16 amino acids long. Germline assignment: CDR1 SGHVS and CDR2 FNYEAQ. With 3 bases removed from V and 6 bases from J, the gap between germline ends came to 20 bases. The PCR used 60 Vbeta and 13 Jbeta primers. Profiling relied on immunoSEQ multiplex PCR, and the TCRdb table lists in-frame clones only, not all of them. The sample lists under 150,000 clones; approximately 85% were seen once. The sample was PBMCs. The TCR originated in a boy aged 10-17 years in good health and CMV-seronegative. The J gene is TRBJ1-2, the V gene TRBV7-6; D is ambiguous. CDR3 coding DNA: TGTGCCAGCAGCTTTTCCGAGCCAGGAAATTCACATGGCTACACCTTC. It translates to CASSFSEPGNSHGYTF.